This T cell receptor beta chain derives from a study of blood T cell repertoires in COVID-19. The participants were between roughly 18 and 100 years old and came from some 25 US areas. Participant reports of clinical history set cohort assignment. The CDR3 length is 13 residues. The V and J ends lost 5 bases and 6 bases, in that order; junction bases with no gene match: 3. Germline V gene data show CDR1 as SEHNR and CDR2 as FQNEAQ (reference sequence). Using immunoSEQ multiplex PCR, the repertoire was profiled, and TCRdb retains in-frame clones only, with some absent. Among 200,000 to 250,000 clones listed, around 84% were seen once.

The chain carries TRBV7-9 and TRBJ2-2; TRBD1 matches at 7 bases. The sequence derives from a man aged 25 to 45 with acute COVID-19. The sequenced material came from PBMCs or T cells enriched from blood (not recorded which). The CDR3 loop is CASSQGDPGELFF. The CDR3 bases are TGTGCCAGCAGCCAGGGGGATCCCGGGGAGCTGTTTTTT.